This T cell receptor (beta chain) was identified during a study of blood T cell repertoires in COVID-19. Profiling relied on immunoSEQ multiplex PCR, and the TCRdb table lists in-frame clones only, not all of them. The table has roughly 50,000 clones, about 85% seen once; the top ten hold 10%. CDR3 length equals 15 residues. CDR1 is MNHEY, CDR2 SVGAGI, per germline. V was pared by 0 bases and J by 4 bases, with 10 bases between. This chain connects TRBV6-5 to TRBJ2-1; D possibly corresponds to TRBD2 (6 bases). Sequencing was performed on peripheral blood. The sequence derives from a human donor in a cohort sampled during active COVID-19. CDR3 residues: CASSYSPSDYNEQFF. DNA of the CDR3: TGTGCCAGCAGTTACTCGCCTAGCGATTACAATGAGCAGTTCTTC.